The T cell receptor (beta chain) under discussion was sequenced for a study of blood T cell repertoires in COVID-19. Clones were sequenced by immunoSEQ multiplex PCR, and TCRdb holds only the in-frame ones, with some missing. Altogether more than 200,000 clones are present, roughly 90% being singletons, with the ten largest covering around 2%. Per the germline V gene, CDR1 is SGHTA and CDR2 is FQGTGA. V trimming: 6 bases; J trimming: 2 bases; junction bases outside the gene matches: 12. The CDR3 contains 16 residues. V is TRBV7-3 and J is TRBJ2-5, with TRBD2 matching over 7 bases. Sequencing was performed on peripheral blood. This clonotype originated in a woman aged 40-49 years who had recovered from COVID-19. The CDR3 bases are TGTGCCAGCAGTCTACAGACTAGCAAGGGGCAAGAGACCCAGTACTTC. The encoded protein is CASSLQTSKGQETQYF.